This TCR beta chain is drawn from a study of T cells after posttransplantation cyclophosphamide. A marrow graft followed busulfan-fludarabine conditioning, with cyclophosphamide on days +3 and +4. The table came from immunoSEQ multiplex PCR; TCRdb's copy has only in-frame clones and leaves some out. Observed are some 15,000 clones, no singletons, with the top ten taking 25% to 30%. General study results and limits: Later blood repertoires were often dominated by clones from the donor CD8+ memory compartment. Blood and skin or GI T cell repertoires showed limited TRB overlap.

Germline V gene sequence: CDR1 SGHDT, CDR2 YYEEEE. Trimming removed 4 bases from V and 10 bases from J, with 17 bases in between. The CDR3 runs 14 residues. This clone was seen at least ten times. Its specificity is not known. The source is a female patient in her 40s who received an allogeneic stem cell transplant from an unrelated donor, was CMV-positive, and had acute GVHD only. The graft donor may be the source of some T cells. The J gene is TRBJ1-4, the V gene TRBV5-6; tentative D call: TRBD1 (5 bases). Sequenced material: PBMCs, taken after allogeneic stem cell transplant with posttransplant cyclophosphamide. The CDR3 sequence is CASSARDGGRKLFF. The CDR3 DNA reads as TGTGCCAGCAGCGCGAGGGACGGGGGAAGAAAACTGTTTTTT.